The 27 T cell receptor beta chains listed next were all sequenced from one sample in a study of T cell responses to AZD1222 COVID-19 vaccine. Sequencing used immunoSEQ multiplex PCR; TCRdb keeps in-frame clones, though not all of them. The sample includes 200,000 or so clones, more than 80% of them seen just once. The sequencing used peripheral blood, collected on day 0 of AZD1222 vaccination. All receptors come from an adult in good health.

This sequence joins TRBV27 and TRBJ2-2, with a possible D match to TRBD1 (5 bases). Germline V gene lookup returns CDR1 MNHEY and CDR2 SMNVEV (reference sequence). V lost 8 bases and J 2 bases, leaving 15 bases between the germline ends. This CDR3 contains 15 residues. The CDR3 nucleotides are TGTGCCAGCGGCTCCGGACACCATAACACCGGGGAGCTGTTTTTT. Amino acid sequence: CASGSGHHNTGELFF.

This sequence joins TRBV5-1 and TRBJ2-7, with D perhaps assigned TRBD1 or TRBD2 (6 bases each). Between the trimmed V and J ends, which lost 4 bases and 1 base, there was a span of 15 bases. CDR3 length equals 15 residues. CDR1 SGHRS and CDR2 YFSETQ come from the germline V gene. The CDR3 protein is CASSTGTAGSYEQYF. CDR3 bases: TGCGCCAGCAGCACAGGGACGGCGGGGTCCTACGAGCAGTACTTC.

V gene TRBV12-3 or TRBV12-4 combines with J gene TRBJ2-7; D is possibly TRBD1 (5 bases). With 3 bases removed from V and 3 bases from J, the gap between germline ends came to 6 bases. The length of the CDR3 is 12 residues. Written as DNA, the CDR3 is TGTGCCAGCAGTTTGACAGTCTACGAGCAGTACTTC. It is translated as CASSLTVYEQYF.

The CDR3 region is CASSKRQGAKNTEAFF. The DNA of the CDR3 is TGTGCCAGCAGTAAAAGACAGGGGGCAAAGAACACTGAAGCTTTCTTT. V gene TRBV28 combines with J gene TRBJ1-1; TRBD1 agrees at 10 bases. Germline V gene data show CDR1 as MDHEN and CDR2 as SYDVKM. This CDR3 spans 16 amino acids. After removal of 5 bases from V and 1 base from J, the junction contained 7 bases not matched to a gene.

The CDR3 is CASSTAGTSGAQQYF. Here the CDR3 DNA reads TGTGCCAGTAGTACCGCCGGGACTAGCGGGGCCCAGCAGTACTTC. The rearrangement links TRBV19 to TRBJ2-7; 13 bases agree with TRBD2. CDR3 size: 15 residues. CDR1 is LNHDA, CDR2 SQIVND, per germline (reference sequence). Trimming cost V 4 bases and J 8 bases; bases outside gene matches: 8.

This chain links TRBV19 with TRBJ1-6; 8 bases are a match to TRBD1. From germline, CDR1 is LNHDA and CDR2 SQIVND (reference sequence). Unmatched junction bases numbered 1, after V lost 2 bases and J lost 4 bases. The CDR3 sequence is 15 residues long. Here the CDR3 DNA reads TGTGCCAGTAGTATACAGGGGGCTTATAATTCACCCCTCCACTTT. This codes for CASSIQGAYNSPLHF.

This clone is a singleton in its sample. The chain recombines TRBV30 with TRBJ2-7; 7 bases are shared with TRBD1. V shed 5 bases and J 3 bases; nucleotides not matched to a gene: 4. CDR3 length: 12 residues. The V gene's germline CDR1 is GTSNPN and CDR2 SVGIG (reference sequence). CDR3 protein: CAWSTGNYEQYF. CDR3 DNA: TGTGCCTGGTCGACAGGGAACTACGAGCAGTACTTC.

V gene TRBV10-3 combines with J gene TRBJ1-5, with 7 bases matching TRBD1. The CDR3 sequence is 16 residues long. CDR1 is ENHRY, CDR2 SYGVKD, per germline. V gave up 3 bases and J gave up 0 bases; unmatched junction bases: 5. The CDR3 protein is CAISDEGGGSNQPQHF. The CDR3 DNA is TGTGCCATCAGTGACGAAGGGGGCGGTAGCAATCAGCCCCAGCATTTT.

The genes are TRBV7-6 and TRBJ1-1; possible D gene TRBD1, 5 bases. V gave up 3 bases and J gave up 8 bases, with 7 bases separating them. This CDR3 contains 11 residues. Germline CDR1 is SGHVS and CDR2 is FNYEAQ. Here the CDR3 DNA reads TGTGCCAGCAGCTTGTGGGGGGAAGCTTTCTTT. Translating it yields CASSLWGEAFF.

The V gene is TRBV6-6, the J gene TRBJ2-2, with D uncertain. The ends were cut back, 2 bases at V and 4 bases at J, with 5 bases in the middle. The CDR3 totals 13 residues. Germline lookup yields CDR1 MNHNY and CDR2 SVGAGI (reference sequence). The CDR3 DNA follows: TGTGCCAGCAGTTACACCCGCACCGGGGAGCTGTTTTTT. It encodes CASSYTRTGELFF.

CDR3 bases: TGTGCCTGGAGTGGCTCCCGGGGAGATACGCAGTATTTT. This encodes CAWSGSRGDTQYF. The chain recombines TRBV30 with TRBJ2-3; tentatively, D is TRBD2 (5 bases). V gave up 1 base and J gave up 5 bases, with 10 bases separating them. The CDR3 runs 13 residues. Per the germline V gene, CDR1 is GTSNPN and CDR2 is SVGIG (reference sequence). Full variable domain (outside the CDR3, taken from reference TRBV30 and TRBJ2-3): SQTIHQWPATLVQPVGSPLSLECTVEGTSNPNLYWYRQAAGRGLQLLFYSVGIGQISSEVPQNLSASRPQDRQFILSSKKLLLSDSGFYLCAWSGSRGDTQYFGPGTRLTVL.

V gene TRBV13 combines with J gene TRBJ2-2; TRBD1 is a possible D gene (6 bases). The V end was cut by 5 bases, the J end by 2 bases, with 15 bases between. The CDR3 runs to 16 residues. Germline V gene lookup returns CDR1 PRHDT and CDR2 FYEKMQ (reference sequence). The chain's CDR3 is CASSQQGLINTGELFF. As DNA, the CDR3 is TGTGCCAGCAGCCAACAGGGTTTAATAAACACCGGGGAGCTGTTTTTT.

The chain uses TRBV29-1 and TRBJ2-7, with a possible D match to TRBD2 (6 bases). Germline lookup yields CDR1 SQVTM and CDR2 ANQGSEA. V dropped 6 bases and J dropped 1 base, with 19 bases sitting between them. This CDR3 is 15 amino acids long. CDR3 nucleotides: TGCAGCGTGGCGGGACCCGGCCCTCAATCCTACGAGCAGTACTTC. It is translated as CSVAGPGPQSYEQYF.

The chain joins TRBV19 to TRBJ2-1; no firm D call. The CDR3 runs 14 residues. CDR1 is LNHDA, CDR2 SQIVND, per germline (reference sequence). With 5 bases removed from V and 1 base from J, the gap between germline ends came to 9 bases. The CDR3 region is CASSADPSYNEQFF. The CDR3 nucleotides read TGTGCCAGTAGTGCGGACCCATCCTACAATGAGCAGTTCTTC.

This CDR3 reads CASSQGPSATDTQYF. CDR3 DNA: TGCGCCAGCAGCCAGGGCCCCTCCGCGACGGATACGCAGTATTTT. The V and J genes are TRBV5-1 and TRBJ2-3; TRBD1 is a possible D gene (5 bases). This CDR3 has 15 residues. The V gene lost 4 bases and the J gene lost 6 bases, with 18 bases spanning the gap. Germline assignment: CDR1 SGHRS and CDR2 YFSETQ.

V and J are TRBV5-4 and TRBJ2-5, with D unclear. Germline assignment: CDR1 SGHNT and CDR2 YYREEE (reference sequence). V shed 0 bases and J shed 6 bases, with 12 bases lying between them. The CDR3 consists of 14 residues. The CDR3 region is CASSLDQYSQTQYF. The CDR3 nucleotides read TGTGCCAGCAGCTTGGACCAGTATAGTCAGACCCAGTACTTC.

This chain joins TRBV7-3 and TRBJ1-2; TRBD1 is a possible D gene (5 bases). The length of the CDR3 is 13 residues. Germline assignment: CDR1 SGHTA and CDR2 FQGTGA. V shed 1 base and J shed 7 bases, with 10 bases lying between them. The chain's CDR3 is CASSLSQGGGYTF. DNA of the CDR3: TGTGCCAGCAGCTTAAGTCAGGGAGGTGGCTACACCTTC.

The CDR3 coding sequence is TGTGCCACCAGTGATCTGGGGGATACGCAGTATTTT. Amino acids: CATSDLGDTQYF. The J gene is TRBJ2-3, the V gene TRBV24-1, with no clear D. Germline-derived CDR1 and CDR2 are KGHDR and SFDVKD. The CDR3 totals 12 residues. V lost 3 bases and J lost 6, with 6 bases in between.

This rearrangement joins TRBV5-1 to TRBJ2-7; TRBD1 aligns across 11 bases. This CDR3 is built from 17 residues. V gave up 0 bases and J gave up 3 bases; unmatched junction bases: 8. Germline V gene lookup returns CDR1 SGHRS and CDR2 YFSETQ. In DNA, the CDR3 is TGCGCCAGCAGCTTGGGGACAGGGGGCTTTGGGAGCTACGAGCAGTACTTC. Its translation: CASSLGTGGFGSYEQYF. Together with reference TRBV5-1 and TRBJ2-7, the CDR3 gives the full variable domain: KAGVTQTPRYLIKTRGQQVTLSCSPISGHRSVSWYQQTPGQGLQFLFEYFSETQRNKGNFPGRFSGRQFSNSRSEMNVSTLELGDSALYLCASSLGTGGFGSYEQYFGPGTRLTVT.

The chain carries TRBV19 and TRBJ1-1; unclear D gene. This CDR3 comprises 13 residues. CDR1 is LNHDA and CDR2 is SQIVND in the germline V gene (reference sequence). Trimming cost V 6 bases and J 2 bases, with 10 bases left between them. CDR3 coding DNA: TGTGCCAGTAGCTTTTACGCAAACACTGAAGCTTTCTTT. Its translation: CASSFYANTEAFF.

V is TRBV27 and J is TRBJ1-1, with D hard to call. CDR1 is MNHEY and CDR2 is SMNVEV in the germline V gene (reference sequence). The CDR3 runs to 16 residues. V lost 2 bases and J lost 0, with 13 bases in between. Here the CDR3 DNA reads TGTGCCAGCAGTTTAGGACGTAATGGGGTGAACACTGAAGCTTTCTTT. This encodes CASSLGRNGVNTEAFF.

V is TRBV2 and J is TRBJ1-5; weak D call: TRBD1 (5 bases). Germline CDR1 SNHLY, CDR2 FYNNEI. The CDR3 has 15 residues. The germline V and J ends were trimmed by 7 bases and 0 bases, with 13 bases remaining between them. Here the CDR3 reads CASNNQGISNQPQHF. The CDR3 DNA reads as TGTGCCAGCAATAATCAGGGAATTAGCAATCAGCCCCAGCATTTT.

The chain links TRBV28 to TRBJ1-4; no clear D gene. V lost 3 bases and J lost 12, with 14 bases in between. CDR3 length: 13 residues. Germline V gives CDR1 MDHEN, CDR2 SYDVKM. DNA for the CDR3: TGTGCCAGCAGTTTCGGAGTTAGCCGTGAACTGTTTTTT. Translation gives CASSFGVSRELFF.

The CDR3 nucleotides read TGTGCCAGTAGTCCTGGTCTCGGGCAGCCCCAGCATTTT. Translation gives CASSPGLGQPQHF. The V gene is TRBV19, the J gene TRBJ1-5; no reliable D call. Germline assignment: CDR1 LNHDA and CDR2 SQIVND (reference sequence). V lost 5 bases to trimming and J lost 7 bases, with 12 bases between them. The CDR3 extends over 13 amino acids.

V usage is TRBV19 and J usage is TRBJ2-7; D perhaps matches TRBD2 (5 bases). This CDR3 region has 14 residues. Looked up from germline, CDR1 is LNHDA and CDR2 is SQIVND (reference sequence). Trimming shortened V by 7 bases and J by 6 bases, and 19 bases separated the two germline ends. CDR3 residues: CASTTVLGVGEQYF. As DNA, the CDR3 is TGTGCCAGTACAACCGTATTGGGAGTGGGCGAGCAGTACTTC. The full variable domain, in which reference TRBV19 and TRBJ2-7 provide the parts outside the CDR3, is DGGITQSPKYLFRKEGQNVTLSCEQNLNHDAMYWYRQDPGQGLRLIYYSQIVNDFQKGDIAEGYSVSREKKESFPLTVTSAQKNPTAFYLCASTTVLGVGEQYFGPGTRLTVT.

This chain joins TRBV14 and TRBJ2-7; weak D call: TRBD1 (6 bases). Trimming pared 1 base from V and 4 bases from J, leaving 17 bases between. This CDR3 region has 16 residues. Germline loops: CDR1 SGHDN, CDR2 FVKESK. The CDR3 loop is CASSQGQVGPYYEQYF. CDR3 coding DNA: TGTGCCAGCAGCCAAGGACAGGTCGGGCCCTATTACGAGCAGTACTTC.

In its sample, this clone was seen once. The V and J genes are TRBV6-5 and TRBJ1-6; D is possibly TRBD1 (5 bases). V shed 0 bases and J shed 7 bases, with 10 bases lying between them. This CDR3 region has 15 residues. Per the germline V gene, CDR1 is MNHEY and CDR2 is SVGAGI. The chain's CDR3 is CASSYSTESNSPLHF. CDR3 in DNA: TGTGCCAGCAGTTACTCGACAGAGTCAAATTCACCCCTCCACTTT.